The 26 T cell receptor beta chains in this list originate from one sample, sequenced in a study of blood T cell repertoires in COVID-19. TCRdb's table, derived via immunoSEQ multiplex PCR, lists solely in-frame clones and lacks some. Of roughly 140,000 clones listed, 76% were seen once; the top ten hold about 4%. Sequenced input: peripheral blood. The receptors were gathered from an elderly woman with acute or convalescent COVID-19.

The rearrangement links TRBV7-6 to TRBJ1-2, with a tentative D call TRBD1 (5 bases). Trimming took off 1 base at V and 8 bases at J, with 17 bases between the two ends. Germline V CDR1 and CDR2: SGHVS, FNYEAQ. The CDR3 is 15 amino acids. The CDR3 sequence is CASSLVFQGVGGYTF. CDR3 in DNA: TGTGCCAGCAGCTTAGTTTTCCAGGGTGTTGGAGGCTACACCTTC.

This sequence joins TRBV5-1 and TRBJ1-1; 8 bases line up with TRBD1. The CDR3 has 14 amino acids. Germline V CDR1 and CDR2: SGHRS, YFSETQ. V lost 5 bases and J lost 6; bases outside the gene matches: 9. CDR3: CASRAGGADSEAFF. DNA of the CDR3: TGCGCCAGCAGAGCAGGGGGCGCGGACTCTGAAGCTTTCTTT.

The chain links TRBV6-5 to TRBJ1-2, with D possibly TRBD1 on 6 matching bases. Germline V gene lookup returns CDR1 MNHEY and CDR2 SVGAGI. The CDR3 loop spans 13 amino acids. The V end was cut by 2 bases, the J end by 8 bases, with 12 bases between. The CDR3 DNA follows: TGTGCCAGCAGTTACACGGGGGGCAGGGGCTACACCTTC. It translates to CASSYTGGRGYTF.

The DNA for the CDR3 is TGTGCCAGCAGCTTAGTGTCGGCCGGGTATAGCAATCAGCCCCAGCATTTT. Translated, it gives CASSLVSAGYSNQPQHF. The chain employs TRBV7-8 and TRBJ1-5; D is ambiguous. The CDR3 runs to 17 residues. V shed 1 base and J shed 0 bases, with 13 bases lying between them. CDR1 SGHVS and CDR2 FQNEAQ come from the germline V gene.

For the CDR3, the DNA is TGTGCCACCAGCACGGGGGTTGAATCACCCCTCCACTTT. It encodes CATSTGVESPLHF. J is TRBJ1-6 and V is TRBV15; D possibly corresponds to TRBD1 (5 bases). Germline CDR1 reads LNHNV; CDR2 reads YYDKDF (reference sequence). This CDR3 is built from 13 residues. Deletions cut 4 bases from V and 10 bases from J, with 11 bases between.

The V and J genes are TRBV6-5 and TRBJ2-7, with a possible D match to TRBD1 (6 bases). Germline CDR1 MNHEY, CDR2 SVGAGI. There are 14 residues in the CDR3. In DNA, the CDR3 is TGTGCTTCCCACTCCGGGACATTGCCCTACGAGCAGTACTTC. It encodes CASHSGTLPYEQYF.

The chain carries TRBV18 and TRBJ2-7; TRBD2 aligns across 7 bases. Per the germline V gene, CDR1 is KGHSH and CDR2 is LQKENI. Trimming cost V 3 bases and J 7 bases; bases outside gene matches: 12. The CDR3 spans 15 residues. The CDR3 reads CASSPSGTIGQEQYF. The CDR3 coding sequence is TGTGCCAGCTCACCCTCCGGGACTATAGGTCAGGAGCAGTACTTC.

In its sample, this clone was seen a few times. The chain links TRBV18 to TRBJ1-5; D may be TRBD1 (5 bases). Germline values: CDR1 KGHSH, CDR2 LQKENI. The CDR3 totals 13 residues. V lost 4 bases and J 12 bases, leaving 16 bases between the germline ends. The CDR3 sequence is CASSRTGGHRQHF. The CDR3 DNA reads as TGTGCCAGCTCACGAACGGGGGGTCATCGCCAGCATTTT. Full variable domain (rest looked up from reference TRBV18 and TRBJ1-5): NAGVMQNPRHLVRRRGQEARLRCSPMKGHSHVYWYRQLPEEGLKFMVYLQKENIIDESGMPKERFSAEFPKEGPSILRIQQVVRGDSAAYFCASSRTGGHRQHFGDGTRLSIL.

This clone came up a few times. V and J are TRBV20-1 and TRBJ1-6; TRBD1 might be the D (5 bases). Per germline, CDR1 DFQATT and CDR2 SNEGSKA (reference sequence). Between the trimmed V and J ends, which lost 3 bases and 10 bases, there was a span of 13 bases. There are 13 residues in the CDR3. The CDR3 sequence: CSASLGLGSPLHF. The CDR3 DNA reads as TGCAGTGCTAGTCTGGGGCTAGGCTCACCCCTCCACTTT.

This clone was counted between two and nine times. V is TRBV5-1 and J is TRBJ2-7, with 11 bases that match TRBD2. V was clipped by 4 bases and J by 7 bases; unmatched bases: 7. Germline loops: CDR1 SGHRS, CDR2 YFSETQ. The CDR3 runs to 14 residues. As DNA, the CDR3 is TGCGCCAGCAGCACGGGACTAGCGGAGGGAGAGCAGTACTTC. Its translation is CASSTGLAEGEQYF.

This chain links TRBV2 with TRBJ2-3, with 8 bases fitting TRBD1. The CDR3 sequence is 15 residues long. V shed 2 bases and J 2 bases; nucleotides not matched to a gene: 3. Germline values: CDR1 SNHLY, CDR2 FYNNEI. The CDR3, as DNA: TGTGCCAGCAGTGAACAGGGGGCGGTCACAGATACGCAGTATTTT. Translation: CASSEQGAVTDTQYF.

This clone came up a few times. The chain links TRBV18 to TRBJ1-1; TRBD1 agrees at 8 bases. Germline CDR1 and CDR2: KGHSH and LQKENI. V gave up 2 bases and J gave up 1 base; unmatched junction bases: 6. The CDR3 is 16 amino acids. CDR3 protein: CASSPRTGRGNTEAFF. Here the CDR3 DNA reads TGTGCCAGCTCACCAAGGACAGGGAGAGGGAACACTGAAGCTTTCTTT.

Concerning this clone: The sample carries other DNA sequences with the same CDR3. This chain links TRBV7-3 with TRBJ1-1; 7 bases agree with TRBD1. J lost 2 bases, V lost 6 bases, and 3 bases had no gene match. Germline CDR1 reads SGHTA; CDR2 reads FQGTGA. The CDR3 sequence is 13 residues long. The CDR3 spells CASSRQGNTEAFF. As DNA, the CDR3 is TGTGCCAGCAGTCGACAGGGAAACACTGAAGCTTTCTTT.

V and J are TRBV11-1 and TRBJ2-1; 7 bases are a match to TRBD1. The V gene's germline CDR1 is SGHAT and CDR2 FQDESV (reference sequence). The CDR3 consists of 14 residues. The J segment lost 3 bases and the V segment lost 5 bases, leaving 4 bases of the junction unmatched. CDR3 loop: CASSVRDSYNEQFF. As DNA, the CDR3 is TGTGCCAGCAGCGTACGGGACAGCTACAATGAGCAGTTCTTC.

In this sample, this clone turned up a few times. The chain uses TRBV15 and TRBJ2-4; 8 bases align to TRBD2. The length of the CDR3 is 18 residues. The ends lost 0 bases at V and 7 bases at J; junction bases unmatched: 14. Germline V gives CDR1 LNHNV, CDR2 YYDKDF (reference sequence). The CDR3 coding sequence is TGTGCCACCAGCAGAGAGTCGGCGGGGGGCCCCCCCTTTAACATTCAGTACTTC. Translation gives CATSRESAGGPPFNIQYF. Supplemented by reference TRBV15 and TRBJ2-4, the full variable domain reads DAMVIQNPRYQVTQFGKPVTLSCSQTLNHNVMYWYQQKSSQAPKLLFHYYDKDFNNEADTPDNFQSRRPNTSFCFLDIRSPGLGDTAMYLCATSRESAGGPPFNIQYFGAGTRLSVL.

The rearrangement links TRBV18 to TRBJ1-2; D unclear. Germline CDR1 reads KGHSH; CDR2 reads LQKENI. Trimming left V 0 bases short and J 6 bases short, with 14 bases between. The CDR3 is made up of 15 amino acids. CDR3 region: CASSPPGSMIDGYTF. DNA of the CDR3: TGTGCCAGCTCACCACCGGGCAGTATGATCGATGGCTACACCTTC.

This rearrangement joins TRBV12-5 to TRBJ1-5, with 7 nucleotides matching TRBD1. Germline values: CDR1 LGHNT, CDR2 FRNRAP. After removal of 7 bases from V and 6 bases from J, the junction contained 15 bases not matched to a gene. This CDR3 is 16 amino acids long. This chain's CDR3 is CASALVGAGGGQPQHF. The DNA of the CDR3 is TGTGCTAGTGCCCTGGTAGGGGCAGGGGGAGGTCAGCCCCAGCATTTT.

The sample holds a few counts of this clone. The gene calls are TRBV19 and TRBJ2-5; 8 bases line up with TRBD1. Germline trimming cut 4 bases from V and 7 bases from J; bases unmatched to any gene: 11. Germline lookup yields CDR1 LNHDA and CDR2 SQIVND (reference sequence). This CDR3 spans 15 amino acids. DNA of the CDR3: TGTGCCAGTAGTAGAGGACAGGGCTCCGAAGGGACCCAGTACTTC. Its protein is CASSRGQGSEGTQYF.

The chain employs TRBV18 and TRBJ1-6; TRBD1 matches at 7 bases. V was clipped by 3 bases and J by 10 bases; unmatched bases: 6. This CDR3 has 14 residues. Per germline, CDR1 KGHSH and CDR2 LQKENI. The CDR3 sequence: CASSPTGTVSPLHF. DNA for the CDR3: TGTGCCAGCTCACCGACCGGGACAGTCTCACCCCTCCACTTT.

V usage is TRBV6-2 or TRBV6-3 and J usage is TRBJ2-7, with D perhaps matching TRBD1 (6 bases). Looked up from germline, CDR1 is MNHEY and CDR2 is SVGEGT. Between the trimmed V and J ends, which lost 6 bases and 2 bases, there was a span of 23 bases. This CDR3 region has 17 residues. CDR3 nucleotide sequence: TGTGCCAGCAGCAGCATTAACCTTCAGGGGATTCCCTACGAGCAGTACTTC. Translation: CASSSINLQGIPYEQYF.

V and J are TRBV4-3 and TRBJ1-6, with TRBD1 identical over 7 bases. V gave up 4 bases and J gave up 9 bases; unmatched junction bases: 9. Per germline, CDR1 LGHNA and CDR2 YSLEER. The CDR3 is made up of 15 amino acids. CDR3 sequence: CASSPTEGGGSPLHF. The CDR3 DNA reads as TGCGCCAGCAGCCCCACGGAAGGGGGCGGTTCACCCCTCCACTTT.

This chain uses TRBV7-3 with TRBJ2-1; D gene unclear. Germline values: CDR1 SGHTA, CDR2 FQGTGA. The CDR3 is made up of 11 amino acids. Between the trimmed V and J ends, which lost 1 base and 9 bases, there was a span of 4 bases. In nucleotides, the CDR3 is TGTGCCAGCAGCTTAAACGGTGAGCAGTTCTTC. Residues: CASSLNGEQFF.

The rearrangement links TRBV3-1 (or the pseudogene TRBV3-2) to TRBJ1-2; tentatively, D is TRBD1 (5 bases). Germline CDR1 and CDR2: LGHDT and YNNKEL (reference sequence). The V end was cut by 1 base, the J end by 2 bases, with 14 bases between. The CDR3 has 16 residues. CDR3 in DNA: TGTGCCAGCAGCCAAGGGGGGGGACTGCCGAACTATGGCTACACCTTC. Its protein product is CASSQGGGLPNYGYTF.

V usage is TRBV18 and J usage is TRBJ2-2; D gene ambiguous. Per germline, CDR1 KGHSH and CDR2 LQKENI. The CDR3 covers 16 residues. The V and J ends lost 1 base and 0 bases respectively, with 9 bases between them. The CDR3, as DNA: TGTGCCAGCTCACCACGCGCGACACCGAACACCGGGGAGCTGTTTTTT. Its protein is CASSPRATPNTGELFF.

This chain links TRBV7-3 with TRBJ1-1, with a weak D call TRBD1 (5 bases). The CDR3 is 14 amino acids. V was clipped by 5 bases and J by 6 bases, with 16 bases between them. The germline V gene encodes CDR1 SGHTA and CDR2 FQGTGA. The CDR3 spells CASSTTDRRPEAFF. For the CDR3, the DNA is TGTGCCAGCAGCACGACAGACAGACGCCCTGAAGCTTTCTTT.

V usage is TRBV19 and J usage is TRBJ2-5; possibly TRBD2 for D (6 bases). CDR1 is LNHDA, CDR2 SQIVND, per germline (reference sequence). Trimming left V 3 bases short and J 1 base short, with 18 bases between. This CDR3 contains 17 residues. CDR3 loop: CASSIRPLAGTQETQYF. CDR3 sequence (DNA): TGTGCCAGTAGTATTAGGCCTTTGGCGGGGACCCAAGAGACCCAGTACTTC.